What follows are 9 T cell receptor beta chains derived from one specimen sequenced in a study of cytomegalovirus exposure and HLA in healthy donors. This PCR relied on a set of 60 Vbeta primers and 13 Jbeta primers. Using immunoSEQ multiplex PCR, the repertoire was profiled, and TCRdb retains in-frame clones only, with some absent. The table lists over 85,000 clones, roughly 76% of them singletons. The sequenced material came from PBMCs. These TCRs come from a female donor in good health and CMV-seronegative.

This chain uses TRBV28 with TRBJ2-7, with a tentative D call TRBD1 (6 bases). The germline CDR1 and CDR2 sequences are MDHEN and SYDVKM. The CDR3 has 15 amino acids. Trimming shortened V by 6 bases and J by 3 bases, and 18 bases separated the two germline ends. CDR3 sequence reads: CASSLGDMSSYEQYF. CDR3 sequence (DNA): TGTGCCAGCAGCCTTGGGGACATGAGTAGCTACGAGCAGTACTTC.

This clone was counted between two and nine times. The rearrangement links TRBV30 to TRBJ2-1, with D possibly being TRBD1 (6 bases). V was cut by 2 bases and J by 12 bases, with 11 bases left in between. This CDR3 spans 11 amino acids. Germline values: CDR1 GTSNPN, CDR2 SVGIG (reference sequence). The DNA of the CDR3 is TGTGCCTGGAGTCAACAGGGTTTGCAGTTCTTC. Translating gives CAWSQQGLQFF.

This clone turned up a few times. This chain links TRBV29-1 with TRBJ1-1; tentatively, D is TRBD1 (6 bases). With 5 bases removed from V and 1 base from J, the gap between germline ends came to 11 bases. CDR1 is SQVTM and CDR2 is ANQGSEA in the germline V gene. The CDR3 sequence is 13 residues long. The DNA of the CDR3 is TGCAGCGTTCACAGGGATGGGAACACTGAAGCTTTCTTT. As protein: CSVHRDGNTEAFF.

The chain couples TRBV5-5 to TRBJ2-7, with TRBD1 matching over 11 bases. The germline V gene has CDR1 SGHKS and CDR2 YYEKEE (reference sequence). Losses at the gene ends were 2 bases for V and 3 bases for J; bases not matched to a gene: 10. The CDR3 length is 17 residues. Written as DNA, the CDR3 is TGTGCCAGCAGCTTCGGAAGAGGGACAGGGGGTTTCTACGAGCAGTACTTC. Its translation: CASSFGRGTGGFYEQYF.

In this sample, this clone turned up once. The chain recombines TRBV27 with TRBJ1-4; TRBD1 agrees at 8 bases. Losses at the gene ends were 3 bases for V and 8 bases for J; bases not matched to a gene: 5. Germline values: CDR1 MNHEY, CDR2 SMNVEV (reference sequence). The CDR3 extends over 14 amino acids. The chain's CDR3 is CASSLTGEWEKLFF. CDR3 nucleotides: TGTGCCAGCAGTTTGACAGGGGAGTGGGAAAAACTGTTTTTT.

A note on this clone: Since the CDR3 does not end with the conserved phenylalanine or tryptophan, this likely comes from a read error. Because the CDR3's place on the DNA is in doubt, the DNA is left out and the CDR3 is given as listed by TCRdb. The chain has TRBV7-3 and TRBJ2-7; the table assigns TRBD1, which was not confirmed against the DNA. Germline loops: CDR1 SGHTA, CDR2 FQGTGA. Both ends counted, the CDR3 spans 11 residues. This CDR3 reads CASSPRQPPSR.

The V call is TRBV9, the J call TRBJ2-3; D might be TRBD1 (5 bases). The CDR3 has 15 amino acids. V lost 5 bases and J 4 bases, leaving 17 bases between the germline ends. Germline V gives CDR1 SGDLS, CDR2 YYNGEE. In DNA form, the CDR3 reads TGTGCCAGCAGTTCTAGGGGCGGCACTGCAGATACGCAGTATTTT. The encoded protein is CASSSRGGTADTQYF.

The chain joins TRBV2 to TRBJ2-7, with D maybe TRBD1 (5 bases). This CDR3 contains 12 residues. Germline CDR1 SNHLY, CDR2 FYNNEI. Trimming took off 6 bases at V and 3 bases at J, with 9 bases between the two ends. The CDR3 DNA sequence: TGTGCCAGCAGGCGCAGGGACTACGAGCAGTACTTC. This sequence encodes CASRRRDYEQYF.

The chain combines TRBV6-4 with TRBJ2-1; TRBD2 matches at 8 bases. The CDR3 covers 15 residues. The V and J ends lost 5 bases and 7 bases, in that order; junction bases with no gene match: 10. Germline lookup yields CDR1 MRHNA and CDR2 SNTAGT. The CDR3: CASSQRAGAGNEQFF. DNA for the CDR3: TGTGCCAGCAGTCAAAGAGCGGGAGCGGGGAATGAGCAGTTCTTC.